A selection of T cell receptor beta chains follows, all from one sample in a study of cytomegalovirus exposure and HLA in healthy donors. The method was immunoSEQ multiplex PCR; TCRdb's version includes in-frame clones alone and lacks a portion of them. The sample table includes around 100,000 clones. Sample: PBMCs. The origin of the receptors is a woman in her 30s in good health and CMV-seronegative. Each CDR3 is given with its conserved first and last residue. Each record gives: J gene, D gene, V gene, CDR3 length, CDR3 protein, CDR3 DNA. A D gene is named only where the DNA matches it firmly.

TRBJ2-7 . TRBV7-9 12 CASSYYPEQQYF TGTGCCAGCAGTTACTACCCAGAGCAGCAGTACTTC
TRBJ2-1 . TRBV7-3 14 CASSLQGLQSEQFF TGTGCCAGCAGCCTCCAGGGACTCCAATCGGAGCAGTTCTTC
TRBJ2-1 . TRBV29-1 13 CSVGDTRHNEQFF TGCAGCGTTGGGGACACAAGACACAATGAGCAGTTCTTC
TRBJ2-3 TRBD1 TRBV6-5 15 CASHDRGGFTDTQYF TGTGCCAGCCACGACAGGGGTGGGTTCACAGATACGCAGTATTTT
TRBJ2-7 . TRBV6-6 15 CASSNGGSSSYEQYF TGTGCCAGCAGCAACGGCGGGTCGAGCTCCTACGAGCAGTACTTC
TRBJ2-3 . TRBV4-1 17 CASSQEKLAGQKDTQYF TGCGCCAGCAGCCAAGAGAAGCTAGCCGGTCAAAAGGATACGCAGTATTTT
TRBJ1-5 . TRBV19 13 CASTQGRGQPQHF TGTGCCAGTACCCAGGGGAGAGGACAGCCCCAGCATTTT
TRBJ2-1 . TRBV7-9 11 CASSPGLEQFF TGTGCCAGCAGCCCCGGACTGGAGCAGTTCTTC
TRBJ1-2 . TRBV28 13 CASSLIQDYGYTF TGTGCCAGCAGTTTAATCCAGGACTATGGCTACACCTTC
TRBJ2-2 . TRBV28 15 CASSLRDFGAGELFF TGTGCCAGCAGTCTGCGTGACTTCGGAGCCGGGGAGCTGTTTTTT
TRBJ2-2 TRBD1 TRBV28 16 CASHRFGQGEAGELFF TGTGCCAGCCACCGATTTGGACAGGGTGAGGCCGGGGAGCTGTTTTTT
TRBJ1-1 TRBD1 TRBV13 13 CASSWGTGGEAFF TGTGCCAGCAGCTGGGGGACAGGGGGCGAAGCTTTCTTT
TRBJ2-1 TRBD2 TRBV7-7 14 CASSTGGAYNEQFF TGTGCTAGCAGTACGGGAGGTGCCTACAATGAGCAGTTCTTC
TRBJ1-5 TRBD1 TRBV6-5 14 CASSPGTGQQPQHF TGTGCCAGCAGCCCCGGGACAGGGCAGCAGCCCCAGCATTTT
TRBJ1-6 TRBD1 TRBV6-6 14 CASSSGQGYSPLHF TGTGCCAGCAGTTCGGGACAGGGCTATTCACCCCTCCACTTT
TRBJ2-5 TRBD2 TRBV7-8 15 CARGRSGGYQETQYF TGTGCCAGAGGCCGTAGCGGGGGGTACCAAGAGACCCAGTACTTC
TRBJ2-2 . TRBV5-8 15 CASSLSFSNTGELFF TGTGCCAGCAGCTTGTCGTTCTCGAACACCGGGGAGCTGTTTTTT
TRBJ2-7 . TRBV6-1 15 CASSERLEGSYEQYF TGTGCCAGCAGTGAGCGACTAGAAGGTTCCTACGAGCAGTACTTC
TRBJ2-6 . TRBV6-1 18 CASSGGPEGRAGANVLTF TGTGCCAGCAGTGGAGGGCCCGAGGGCCGTGCTGGGGCCAACGTCCTGACTTTC
TRBJ2-3 . TRBV5-4 15 CASSVLTSTTDTQYF TGTGCCAGCAGCGTCCTAACTAGCACCACAGATACGCAGTATTTT
TRBJ1-1 . TRBV19 12 CASSEGSSEAFF TGTGCCAGTAGCGAAGGGAGTTCTGAAGCTTTCTTT
TRBJ1-5 . TRBV6-1 15 CASSQWSEGGQPQHF TGTGCCAGCAGTCAGTGGTCGGAGGGCGGGCAGCCCCAGCATTTT